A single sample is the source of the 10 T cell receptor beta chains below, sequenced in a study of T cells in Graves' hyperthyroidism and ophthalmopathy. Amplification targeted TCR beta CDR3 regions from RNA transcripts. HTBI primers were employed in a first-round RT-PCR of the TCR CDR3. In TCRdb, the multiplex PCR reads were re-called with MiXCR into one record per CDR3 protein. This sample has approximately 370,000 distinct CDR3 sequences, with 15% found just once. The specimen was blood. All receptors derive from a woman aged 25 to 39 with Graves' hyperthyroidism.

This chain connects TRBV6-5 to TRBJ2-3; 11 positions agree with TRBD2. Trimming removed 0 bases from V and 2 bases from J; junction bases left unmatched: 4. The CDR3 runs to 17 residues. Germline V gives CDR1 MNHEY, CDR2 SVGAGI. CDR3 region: CASSYSIAGGYTDTQYF. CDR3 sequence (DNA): TGTGCCAGCAGTTACTCTATAGCGGGAGGGTACACAGATACGCAGTATTTT.

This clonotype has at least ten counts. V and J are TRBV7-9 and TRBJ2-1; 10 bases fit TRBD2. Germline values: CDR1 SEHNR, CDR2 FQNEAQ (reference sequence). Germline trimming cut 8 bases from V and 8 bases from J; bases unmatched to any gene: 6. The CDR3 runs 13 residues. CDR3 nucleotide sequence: TGTGCCAGCGCGACTAGCGGGTCCCATGAGCAGTTCTTC. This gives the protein CASATSGSHEQFF.

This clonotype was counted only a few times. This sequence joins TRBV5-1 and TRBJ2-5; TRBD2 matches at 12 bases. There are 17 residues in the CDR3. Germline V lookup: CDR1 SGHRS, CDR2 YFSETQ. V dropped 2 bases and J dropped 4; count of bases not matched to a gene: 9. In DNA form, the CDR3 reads TGCGCCAGCAGCTTAGAAACACCGGGACTAGCGGGAGAGACCCAGTACTTC. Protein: CASSLETPGLAGETQYF. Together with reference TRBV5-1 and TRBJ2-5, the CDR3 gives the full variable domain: KAGVTQTPRYLIKTRGQQVTLSCSPISGHRSVSWYQQTPGQGLQFLFEYFSETQRNKGNFPGRFSGRQFSNSRSEMNVSTLELGDSALYLCASSLETPGLAGETQYFGPGTRLLVL.

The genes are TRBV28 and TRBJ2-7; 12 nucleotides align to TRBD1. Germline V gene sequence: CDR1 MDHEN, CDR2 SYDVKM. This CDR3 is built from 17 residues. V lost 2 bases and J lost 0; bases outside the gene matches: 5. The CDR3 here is CASSLGTGGIFSYEQYF. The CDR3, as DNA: TGTGCCAGCAGTTTAGGGACAGGGGGCATTTTCTCCTACGAGCAGTACTTC.

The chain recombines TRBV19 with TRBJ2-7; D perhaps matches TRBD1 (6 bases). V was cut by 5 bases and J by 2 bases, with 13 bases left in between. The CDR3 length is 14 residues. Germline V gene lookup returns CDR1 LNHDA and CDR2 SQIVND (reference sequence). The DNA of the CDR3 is TGTGCCAGTAGTGGGCGGACAGTTACCTACGAGCAGTACTTC. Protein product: CASSGRTVTYEQYF.

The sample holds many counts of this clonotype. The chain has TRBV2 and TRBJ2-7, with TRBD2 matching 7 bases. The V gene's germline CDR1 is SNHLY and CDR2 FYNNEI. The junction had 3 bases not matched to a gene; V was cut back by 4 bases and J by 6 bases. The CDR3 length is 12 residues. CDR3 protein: CASSGEGPEQYF. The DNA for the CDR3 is TGTGCCAGCAGTGGGGAGGGGCCCGAGCAGTACTTC.

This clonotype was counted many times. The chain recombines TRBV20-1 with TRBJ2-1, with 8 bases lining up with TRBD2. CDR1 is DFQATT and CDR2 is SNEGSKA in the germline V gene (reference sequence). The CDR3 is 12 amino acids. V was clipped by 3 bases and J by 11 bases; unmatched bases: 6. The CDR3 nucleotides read TGCAGTGCTAGGACGGGAGGGGATCAGCAGTTCTTC. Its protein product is CSARTGGDQQFF.

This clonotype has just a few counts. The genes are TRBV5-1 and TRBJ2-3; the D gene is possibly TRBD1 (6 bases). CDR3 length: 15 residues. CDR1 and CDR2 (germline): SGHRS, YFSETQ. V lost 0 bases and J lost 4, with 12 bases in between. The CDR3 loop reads CASSLGAGEADTQYF. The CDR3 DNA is TGCGCCAGCAGCTTGGGTGCAGGGGAAGCAGATACGCAGTATTTT.

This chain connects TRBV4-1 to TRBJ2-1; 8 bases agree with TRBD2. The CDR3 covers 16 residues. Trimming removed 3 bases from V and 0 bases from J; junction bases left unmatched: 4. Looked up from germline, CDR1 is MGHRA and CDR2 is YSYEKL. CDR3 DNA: TGCGCCAGCAGCCAGGCCGGGACTAGCTCCTACAATGAGCAGTTCTTC. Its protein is CASSQAGTSSYNEQFF.

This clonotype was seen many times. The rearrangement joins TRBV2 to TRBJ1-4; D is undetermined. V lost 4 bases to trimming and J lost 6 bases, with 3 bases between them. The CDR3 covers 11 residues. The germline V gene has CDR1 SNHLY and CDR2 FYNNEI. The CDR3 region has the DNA TGTGCCAGCAGTGTGGATGAAAAACTGTTTTTT. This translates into CASSVDEKLFF.